This TCR beta chain originates from a study of beta chain features in type 1 diabetes (dated by TCRdb to the late 2010s). Background for the entire study: No differences in mean age, gender distribution, total cell number or subset yield were found between patients and healthy donors. A total of about 99,000,000 sorted cells were examined across all samples, and RNA yield correlated strongly with the number of cells per subset. The study compared the TCRB repertoires of sorted circulating CD4+ T cell subsets in recently diagnosed type 1 diabetes patients with those in matched healthy donors. Regulatory and stem cell-like memory subsets were obtained from only 8 patients and roughly 8 healthy donors, while naive and central memory subsets were obtained from all 30 or so donors.

This clone qualifies as medium-sized (0.01 to 0.1%). There is no known antigen for this receptor. Base qualities are missing; no much larger clone stands one base away. General conclusions and limits of the study: A moderate but significant shortening of TCRB CDR3 length was observed in type 1 diabetes patients in all four CD4+ subsets. Because cDNA was sequenced instead of genomic DNA, activated cells with high expression could be over-represented, although the groups did not differ in activation or CD3 levels. Shorter templates might be favored by PCR, yet because patient and control samples were amplified and corrected together, any such skew would affect both groups equally. Naive, central memory and regulatory TCRB repertoires appeared to be more similar among patients than among healthy donors. Only small numbers of individuals were included in the HLA sub-analyses, which left unresolved whether HLA type had any influence on TCRB rearrangement. At VDJ recombination sites, type 1 diabetes patients had fewer insertions and more deleted nucleotides, which implies abnormalities in thymic rearrangement.

The entire isolated RNA was reverse transcribed using the High Capacity cDNA Reverse Transcription Kit, and thus expressed TCRB transcripts were sequenced. Deep immunoSEQ sequencing was performed on naive, central memory and regulatory T cell samples, with an average of around 3.5 million total reads per sample. Sorted cells were lysed in RLT buffer, and RNA was extracted using DNase-treated RNeasy Micro or Mini kits according to cell number. To prevent cross-contamination, every cell subset was processed on its own, while patient and healthy donor samples were processed together. The immunoSEQ multiplex PCR was used to amplify TCRB sequences from cDNA, yielding 87-bp fragments that span the CDR3 region. The amplicons were sequenced using the Illumina HiSeq platform. Per the authors' processing: Synthetic template baselines were used to correct PCR bias computationally, reads within Hamming distance 2 were collapsed together, and singletons that could not be merged were discarded. Reads were aligned against IMGT so that V, D and J genes, CDR3 length and insertions or deletions at six rearrangement sites could be assigned. Within each subset, clonotype counts were normalized to sorted cell number, after which true diversity and Gini coefficients were computed with the tcR R package. The overlap coefficient, calculated on TCRB nucleotide sequences, was used to measure repertoire sharing. The table comes from immuneACCESS by way of TCRdb, which keeps in-frame sequences with V and J called. Part of the clones is missing from these tables; in studies checked, under half for an unresolved V gene and the rest for unknown reasons. V, J and clone size were drawn from that table, and D and trimming were deduced from the DNA. Within this sample are roughly 160,000 clones, with around 8.4% of them counted one time only. The leading ten clones occupy around 0.5% of the sample.

V and J are truncated by 3 bases and 7 bases respectively, leaving an intervening sequence of 10 bases. The CDR3 runs 13 amino acids, cysteine and phenylalanine included. Only CDR3 DNA remains: 39 bases, in frame from the first base. Looking up the germline V gene yields CDR1 KGHSH and CDR2 LQKENI. Each donor gave one peripheral blood draw, about 110 mL on average, collected into heparinised tubes. A BD FACSAria II was used to sort naive, central memory, regulatory and stem cell-like memory CD4+ T cells with a panel that included CD45RO, CCR7, CD25, CD127, CD95 and CD27. Every sorted population had a purity above 95%. PBMCs were separated immediately by Lymphoprep density gradient centrifugation and were stained directly, without being cultured. So that batch effects would be minimized, each experiment stained and sorted samples in pairs, pairing one healthy donor with one patient.

This TCR was sampled from a woman in her late teens or twenties with type 1 diabetes. Recombination joined TRBV18 with TRBJ2-1; the D gene lacks a confident call. Sequences were obtained from central memory CD4+ T cells from blood. For the CDR3, the sequence is CASSPGNRNEQFF. The DNA sequence is as follows: TGTGCCAGCTCACCGGGCAATAGGAATGAGCAGTTCTTC.